A selection of T cell receptor beta chains follows, all from one sample in a study of identical twins. TCRdb independently ran MiXCR on the 5' RACE reads; one entry per CDR3 protein. The sample records 1.5 million to 2 million distinct CDR3 sequences, 32% being singletons. Specimen: cord blood. The receptor source for this set is a newborn girl in good health. CDR3s include the opening cysteine and the closing phenylalanine or tryptophan. Each record gives: J gene, V gene, D gene, clone size, CDR3 protein, CDR3 DNA. D genes are given only for firm matches. Not all rows give a size; the values are once, few, many and, for expanded clones, a class.

TRBJ2-4,TRBV20-1,NA,NA,CSARATALAKNIQYF,TGCAGTGCTAGAGCGACAGCGCTAGCCAAAAACATTCAGTACTTC
TRBJ2-7,TRBV10-3,NA,many,CAISDPLPLYEQYF,TGTGCCATCAGTGACCCACTTCCACTCTACGAGCAGTACTTC
TRBJ2-5,TRBV20-1,TRBD1,few,CSASEMGQGLPGTQYF,TGCAGTGCTAGTGAGATGGGACAGGGGTTACCTGGCACCCAGTACTTC
TRBJ2-2,TRBV5-1,NA,NA,CASSRTVGELFF,TGCGCCAGCAGCCGGACAGTTGGGGAGCTGTTTTTT
TRBJ2-5,TRBV20-1,TRBD2,NA,CSARFSGKESQYF,TGCAGTGCAAGATTCAGCGGGAAAGAGTCCCAGTACTTC
TRBJ2-7,TRBV11-2,NA,many,CASSLFYEQYF,TGTGCCAGCAGCTTATTCTACGAGCAGTACTTC
TRBJ2-1,TRBV20-1,TRBD2,NA,CCARDQGLAGADEQFF,TGCTGTGCTAGAGACCAAGGACTAGCGGGAGCCGATGAGCAGTTCTTC
TRBJ1-1,TRBV12-3/TRBV12-4,NA,few,CASSFVMNTEAFF,TGTGCCAGCAGTTTTGTGATGAACACTGAAGCTTTCTTT
TRBJ1-2,TRBV7-9,NA,few,CATKGPSDHYGYTF,TGTGCCACCAAGGGACCCTCAGACCACTATGGCTACACCTTC
TRBJ2-5,TRBV7-2,NA,few,CASSLGGEAAETQYF,TGTGCCAGCAGCTTAGGGGGAGAAGCGGCGGAGACCCAGTACTTC
TRBJ2-7,TRBV15,NA,NA,CATSRDWAYEQYF,TGTGCCACCAGCAGAGATTGGGCCTACGAGCAGTACTTC
TRBJ1-5,TRBV20-1,NA,few,CSASGDISNQPQHF,TGCAGTGCTAGTGGGGACATTAGCAATCAGCCCCAGCATTTT
TRBJ2-7,TRBV10-3,NA,NA,CAIRDSRFFYEQYF,TGTGCCATCCGTGACTCTCGGTTCTTCTACGAGCAGTACTTC
TRBJ1-5,TRBV20-1,NA,NA,CSAMKNSNQPQHF,TGCAGTGCTATGAAGAATAGCAATCAGCCCCAGCATTTT
TRBJ1-4,TRBV12-3/TRBV12-4,TRBD1,NA,CASTQGASEKLFF,TGTGCCAGCACACAGGGGGCAAGTGAAAAACTGTTTTTT
TRBJ2-3,TRBV7-2,TRBD2,NA,CASSPQVAGGAQYF,TGTGCCAGCAGCCCCCAGGTAGCGGGAGGGGCGCAGTATTTT
TRBJ2-3,TRBV28,TRBD2,few,CASSPRRGSGADTQYF,TGTGCCAGCAGTCCCCGACGCGGGAGCGGCGCAGATACGCAGTATTTT
TRBJ2-1,TRBV29-1,TRBD2,many,CSVDTSGDYNEQFF,TGCAGCGTTGACACTAGCGGGGACTACAATGAGCAGTTCTTC
TRBJ2-5,TRBV12-3/TRBV12-4,TRBD2,few,CASSPPPRLAGQETQYF,TGTGCCAGCAGTCCGCCCCCAAGACTAGCGGGACAAGAGACCCAGTACTTC
TRBJ2-1,TRBV7-9,NA,NA,CASSLVVRSSYNAQFF,TGTGCCAGCAGCTTAGTGGTACGAAGCTCCTACAATGCGCAGTTCTTC
TRBJ2-7,TRBV7-9,TRBD2,NA,CASSLIMSSGVIYNEQYF,TGTGCCAGCAGCTTAATTATGTCTAGCGGGGTAATTTACAATGAGCAGTACTTC
TRBJ2-3,TRBV12-3/TRBV12-4,NA,NA,CASSLWGGVGTDTQYF,TGTGCCAGCAGTTTATGGGGCGGGGTAGGCACAGATACGCAATATTTT
TRBJ2-1,TRBV7-9,NA,few,CASSSVLAVSYNEQFF,TGTGCCAGCAGCTCGGTACTAGCCGTCTCCTACAATGAGCAGTTCTTC
TRBJ2-7,TRBV7-2,NA,few,CASSLGPGKVYEQYF,TGTGCCAGCAGCTTAGGTCCCGGGAAGGTGTACGAGCAGTACTTC
TRBJ1-2,TRBV14,NA,NA,CAGSQDMWDGYTF,TGTGCCGGCAGCCAAGATATGTGGGATGGCTACACCTTC
TRBJ2-7,TRBV14,NA,NA,CASSQRQSSSYNEQYF,TGTGCCAGCAGCCAGAGACAGTCGAGCTCCTACAATGAGCAGTACTTC
TRBJ2-3,TRBV4-1,NA,NA,CASSQLGHPLTDTQYF,TGCGCCAGCAGCCAACTAGGACACCCTCTCACAGATACGCAGTATTTT
TRBJ2-1,TRBV2,TRBD2,NA,CASEGGLAYNEQFF,TGTGCCAGCGAGGGGGGACTAGCGTACAATGAGCAGTTCTTC
TRBJ2-3,TRBV28,NA,NA,CASSPPQVLSTDTQYF,TGTGCCAGCAGTCCCCCCCAGGTTCTCTCCACAGATACGCAGTATTTT
TRBJ2-1,TRBV29-1,TRBD2,many,CSVVGGGYNEQFF,TGCAGCGTTGTCGGCGGGGGGTACAATGAGCAGTTCTTC
TRBJ2-3,TRBV6-1,NA,NA,CASRPRTGLTDTQYF,TGTGCCAGCAGGCCGAGGACGGGACTCACAGATACGCAGTATTTT
TRBJ1-2,TRBV6-5,TRBD1,NA,CASNTERGQGRYGYTF,TGTGCCAGCAACACGGAGAGAGGACAGGGGAGGTATGGCTACACCTTC
TRBJ2-5,TRBV20-1,NA,few,CSARDSGGAVYQETQYF,TGCAGTGCTAGAGATTCGGGTGGGGCAGTTTACCAAGAGACCCAGTACTTC
TRBJ1-4,TRBV28,NA,NA,CASSPRGASNEKLFF,TGTGCCAGCAGTCCCAGAGGGGCATCTAATGAAAAACTGTTTTTT
TRBJ2-7,TRBV18,NA,NA,CATSPTAKPYEQYF,TGTGCCACCTCACCAACAGCCAAACCCTACGAGCAGTACTTC
TRBJ2-6,TRBV28,NA,few,CASSATRYSGANVLTF,TGTGCCAGCAGTGCCACTCGGTACTCTGGGGCCAACGTCCTGACTTTC
TRBJ1-2,TRBV28,NA,NA,CASSFGTKNYGYTF,TGTGCCAGCAGTTTCGGGACAAAAAACTATGGCTACACCTTC
TRBJ2-7,TRBV4-1,TRBD2,few,CASSYRTSGDYYEQYF,TGCGCCAGCAGCTACCGGACTAGCGGGGACTACTACGAGCAGTACTTC
TRBJ2-1,TRBV7-8,TRBD2,few,CASSLEREASYNEQFF,TGTGCCAGCAGCTTAGAGCGGGAGGCCTCCTACAATGAGCAGTTCTTC
TRBJ2-1,TRBV5-1,NA,NA,CASSLVPGRTNEQFF,TGCGCCAGCAGCTTGGTGCCAGGAAGGACCAATGAGCAGTTCTTC
TRBJ1-5,TRBV6-5,TRBD1,NA,CASSYEGQGGPNQPQHF,TGTGCCAGCAGTTACGAGGGACAGGGGGGGCCTAATCAGCCCCAGCATTTT
TRBJ2-3,TRBV4-2,NA,few,CASSDPRSTDTQYF,TGTGCCAGCTCTGACCCTAGGAGCACAGATACGCAGTATTTT
TRBJ2-1,TRBV6-5,TRBD2,few,CASSYGPLAAAYNEQFF,TGTGCCAGCAGTTACGGCCCGCTAGCGGCCGCTTACAATGAGCAGTTCTTC
TRBJ2-7,TRBV5-8,NA,NA,CASSFLRTVTYEQYF,TGTGCCAGCAGCTTCCTACGGACGGTCACCTACGAGCAGTACTTC
TRBJ1-2,TRBV3-1,TRBD1,NA,CASSQAHRGWYGYTF,TGTGCCAGCAGCCAAGCACACAGGGGTTGGTATGGCTACACCTTC
TRBJ2-7,TRBV28,TRBD2,NA,CASSFIRTSGRNEQYF,TGTGCCAGCAGTTTTATTCGGACTAGCGGACGGAATGAGCAGTACTTC
TRBJ2-3,TRBV4-1,TRBD1,NA,CASSQEQGATDTQYF,TGCGCCAGCAGCCAAGAACAGGGGGCCACAGATACGCAGTATTTT
TRBJ2-2,TRBV20-1,TRBD2,few,CSALAGGPGTGELFF,TGCAGTGCTTTAGCGGGGGGGCCGGGAACCGGGGAGCTGTTTTTT
TRBJ2-5,TRBV7-9,NA,NA,CASSSTGTVGEQYF,TGTGCCAGCAGCTCAACCGGGACCGTCGGAGAGCAGTACTTC
TRBJ2-5,TRBV12-3/TRBV12-4,NA,many,CARVIGAKETQYF,TGTGCCAGGGTGATTGGGGCAAAAGAGACCCAGTACTTC
TRBJ2-7,TRBV5-5,NA,NA,CASSLAYTGTYEQYF,TGTGCCAGCAGCTTAGCTTATACAGGGACCTACGAGCAGTACTTC
TRBJ1-2,TRBV7-2,TRBD1,NA,CASSLGGSGQTNYGYTF,TGTGCCAGCAGCTTAGGCGGTTCGGGACAGACTAACTATGGCTACACCTTC
TRBJ2-1,TRBV5-6,TRBD2,NA,CASPRLREGPYNEQFF,TGTGCCAGCCCGAGGCTGCGGGAGGGCCCCTACAATGAGCAGTTCTTC
TRBJ2-7,TRBV5-5,NA,NA,CASSWRYQAGPSYEQYF,TGTGCCAGCAGCTGGAGGTATCAGGCAGGACCGTCCTACGAGCAGTACTTC
TRBJ2-5,TRBV2,NA,few,CASSREVTQYF,TGTGCCAGCAGCCGCGAAGTGACCCAGTACTTC